A single T cell receptor beta chain is shown here with its context. Samples had at least 7 million PBMCs isolated from them. It was with a sample-barcoded 5' primer and a J-beta primer mix that a second PCR of roughly 7 to 12 cycles was run. TCRdb re-called the 5' RACE reads with MiXCR, one entry per CDR3 protein. Of more than 1 million distinct CDR3 sequences listed, under 55% were seen once; the top ten hold approximately 19%. The data belong to a study of blood T cells in healthy people across ages. The CDR3 sequence is 17 residues long. CDR1 is SEHNR and CDR2 is FQNEAQ in the germline V gene (reference sequence). V was pared by 1 base and J by 0 bases, with 13 bases between.

The chain is built from TRBV7-9 and TRBJ2-1; D ambiguous. The sequenced sample was blood. The sequence was obtained from a woman aged 55-70 years in good health. CDR3 amino acids: CASSLVTQVGSYNEQFF. In DNA, the CDR3 is TGTGCCAGCAGCTTAGTGACCCAGGTCGGCTCCTACAATGAGCAGTTCTTC.